Presented here are 25 T cell receptor beta chains from one specimen sequenced in a study of Graves' ophthalmopathy and Graves' hyperthyroidism. TCR beta CDR3 regions were amplified from RNA transcripts. Second-round multiplex PCR came after a first-round RT-PCR that employed HTBI primers. Using its own MiXCR run on the multiplex PCR reads, TCRdb lists one record per CDR3 protein. The sample lists hundreds of thousands of distinct CDR3 sequences; about a fifth were seen once. The sequenced sample consisted of peripheral blood. Source of these receptors: a young woman with stable Graves' hyperthyroidism. Some clones in this sample may be carry-over from other donors' samples.

This clonotype was recorded at least ten times. V and J are TRBV6-2 or TRBV6-3 and TRBJ1-1; maybe TRBD1 (6 bases). V dropped 2 bases and J dropped 4 bases, with 14 bases sitting between them. In germline, CDR1 is MNHEY, CDR2 SVGEGT. CDR3 length: 15 residues. CDR3 DNA sequence: TGTGCCAGCAGTTACCCCCTGCAGGGGACCACTGAAGCTTTCTTT. The encoded protein is CASSYPLQGTTEAFF.

Ten or more counts support this clonotype. The CDR3 sequence: CASSPGDRVETQYF. The CDR3 DNA reads as TGTGCCAGCAGTCCGGGGGACAGGGTTGAGACCCAGTACTTC. The chain recombines TRBV28 with TRBJ2-5; 9 nucleotides match TRBD1. J lost 5 bases, V lost 5 bases, and 6 bases had no gene match. There are 14 residues in the CDR3. In germline, CDR1 is MDHEN, CDR2 SYDVKM.

A note on this clonotype: Since a much larger clone is just one base distant, this may be a read error. The gene calls are TRBV20-1 and TRBJ2-2, with D uncertain. Germline-derived CDR1 and CDR2 are DFQATT and SNEGSKA (reference sequence). The CDR3 runs 13 residues. In DNA form, the CDR3 reads TGCGGTGCTAGAGGCAGTTTTACCGGGGAGCTGTTTTTT. Protein: CGARGSFTGELFF.

This clonotype has ten or more counts. The chain is built from TRBV28 and TRBJ1-2; tentative D call: TRBD1 (5 bases). CDR3 length equals 13 residues. The germline V and J ends were trimmed by 6 bases and 1 base, with 9 bases remaining between them. The V gene's germline CDR1 is MDHEN and CDR2 SYDVKM. Here the CDR3 reads CASRGTGNYGYTF. The CDR3 DNA reads as TGTGCCAGCAGGGGTACAGGTAACTATGGCTACACCTTC.

In its sample, this clonotype was seen many times. The chain uses TRBV19 and TRBJ2-6; D remains ambiguous. In germline, CDR1 is LNHDA, CDR2 SQIVND (reference sequence). The CDR3 runs 14 residues. V gave up 9 bases and J gave up 0 bases, with 9 bases separating them. CDR3 bases: TGTGCCAGCATGCCCTACTCTGGGGCCAACGTCCTGACTTTC. Encoded protein: CASMPYSGANVLTF.

Ten or more counts support this clonotype. The chain carries TRBV10-3 and TRBJ1-1, with a tentative D call TRBD1 (6 bases). CDR1 and CDR2 from the germline V gene are ENHRY and SYGVKD. V lost 4 bases and J lost 8, with 14 bases in between. This CDR3 comprises 13 residues. CDR3 region: CAISARTGREAFF. DNA for the CDR3: TGTGCCATCAGTGCCCGAACAGGGAGAGAAGCTTTCTTT.

The sample holds a few counts of this clonotype. A read error may be the cause here, since a much bigger clone is one base away. The chain employs TRBV5-1 and TRBJ1-1; a possible D gene is TRBD1 (6 bases). Germline loops: CDR1 SGHRS, CDR2 YFSETQ. The CDR3 consists of 15 residues. CDR3 nucleotide sequence: TGCGCCAGCACCTTCCTACAGGGAATGAACACTGAAGCTTCCTTT. Amino acid sequence: CASTFLQGMNTEASF.

The table lists this clonotype with many counts. The chain has TRBV6-1 and TRBJ2-2; D ambiguous. V was shortened by 3 bases and J by 6 bases, with 2 bases between the two germline ends. The V gene's germline CDR1 is MNHNS and CDR2 SASEGT. This CDR3 is 11 amino acids long. CDR3 protein: CASSDAGELFF. For the CDR3, the DNA is TGTGCCAGCAGTGACGCCGGGGAGCTGTTTTTT.

This clonotype was found once. The gene calls are TRBV12-3 or TRBV12-4 and TRBJ1-1; TRBD1 aligns across 10 bases. CDR3 length equals 15 residues. The V segment lost 0 bases and the J segment 3 bases; nucleotides outside the gene matches: 1. The CDR3 spells CASSLAGTGDTEAFF. CDR3 nucleotides: TGTGCCAGCAGTTTAGCTGGGACAGGGGACACTGAAGCTTTCTTT.

This clonotype was counted many times. The chain is built from TRBV5-1 and TRBJ1-1; the match to TRBD1 covers 8 bases. The CDR3 is made up of 15 amino acids. V was pared by 4 bases and J by 1 base, with 6 bases of the junction left unmatched. Germline CDR1 and CDR2: SGHRS and YFSETQ. The CDR3 sequence is CASSQGTGTNTEAFF. CDR3 DNA sequence: TGCGCCAGCAGCCAGGGGACAGGTACGAACACTGAAGCTTTCTTT. The whole variable domain, remainder taken from reference TRBV5-1 and TRBJ1-1, is KAGVTQTPRYLIKTRGQQVTLSCSPISGHRSVSWYQQTPGQGLQFLFEYFSETQRNKGNFPGRFSGRQFSNSRSEMNVSTLELGDSALYLCASSQGTGTNTEAFFGQGTRLTVV.

This clonotype was counted ten times or more. V gene TRBV20-1 combines with J gene TRBJ1-1; 8 nucleotides match TRBD1. The germline CDR1 and CDR2 sequences are DFQATT and SNEGSKA (reference sequence). The V segment lost 0 bases and the J segment 3 bases; nucleotides outside the gene matches: 12. CDR3 length: 17 amino acids. For the CDR3, the DNA is TGCAGTGCTAGAGATTCGAACCAGGACAGGGCCGACACTGAAGCTTTCTTT. It is translated as CSARDSNQDRADTEAFF.

This clonotype was seen ten or more times. V usage is TRBV27 and J usage is TRBJ1-1; 12 bases are a match to TRBD1. V lost 4 bases and J lost 7; bases outside the gene matches: 10. Germline V gene lookup returns CDR1 MNHEY and CDR2 SMNVEV (reference sequence). This CDR3 is built from 16 residues. The CDR3 sequence is CASSSRDRGRSGEAFF. CDR3 DNA: TGTGCCAGCAGTTCGAGGGACAGGGGGCGTTCGGGTGAAGCTTTCTTT.

This clonotype has at least ten counts. The gene calls are TRBV11-2 and TRBJ1-6; no firm D call. CDR3 size: 14 residues. V was clipped by 5 bases and J by 10 bases, with 15 bases between them. Germline V CDR1 and CDR2: SGHAT, FQNNGV. The CDR3 DNA reads as TGTGCCAGCAGCCTGGAGCCCGTTCGGTCACCCCTCCACTTT. Encoded protein: CASSLEPVRSPLHF.

This clonotype has only a few counts. This rearrangement joins TRBV28 to TRBJ2-5, with D perhaps matching TRBD1 (6 bases). CDR1 is MDHEN and CDR2 is SYDVKM in the germline V gene. This CDR3 has 13 residues. V gave up 4 bases and J gave up 1 base, with 7 bases separating them. DNA of the CDR3: TGTGCCAGCAGTTCACAGGGCCAAGAGACCCAGTACTTC. Residues: CASSSQGQETQYF.

Comment on this clonotype: Just one base apart from a much larger clone, this may be a read error. The chain has TRBV27 and TRBJ1-1; D might be TRBD1 (5 bases). Germline V CDR1 and CDR2: MNHEY, SMNVEV (reference sequence). This CDR3 has 16 residues. The CDR3 spells CASSLLFESPRGEACF. CDR3 coding DNA: TGTGCCAGCAGTTTATTATTTGAGTCCCCGAGGGGTGAAGCTTGCTTT.

This clonotype was counted at least ten times. The rearrangement joins TRBV5-5 to TRBJ1-6, with 10 bases fitting TRBD1. The CDR3 length is 17 residues. V was clipped by 4 bases and J by 1 base; unmatched bases: 5. Germline values: CDR1 SGHKS, CDR2 YYEKEE (reference sequence). The DNA for the CDR3 is TGTGCCAGCAGCCTAGGACAGGGGGGTTCCTATAATTCACCCCTCCACTTT. Residues: CASSLGQGGSYNSPLHF.

This clonotype was counted at least ten times. The chain has TRBV6-1 and TRBJ1-1; D gene unclear. The length of the CDR3 is 14 residues. The V end was cut by 3 bases, the J end by 0 bases, with 8 bases between. Per germline, CDR1 MNHNS and CDR2 SASEGT. The DNA for the CDR3 is TGTGCCAGCAGTGAGGTCTCCGTGAACACTGAAGCTTTCTTT. Translated: CASSEVSVNTEAFF.

This clonotype occurred many times. The chain employs TRBV5-1 and TRBJ2-7; D might be TRBD1 or TRBD2, each matching 6 bases. The V and J ends lost 4 bases and 5 bases respectively, with 10 bases between them. From germline, CDR1 is SGHRS and CDR2 YFSETQ. The CDR3 extends over 12 amino acids. In DNA form, the CDR3 reads TGCGCCAGCAGCCCGGAGGGGGACGAGCAGTACTTC. Translated: CASSPEGDEQYF.

This clonotype was detected only a few times. The V gene is TRBV19, the J gene TRBJ1-5; 9 nucleotides agree with TRBD1. There are 21 residues in the CDR3. Germline CDR1 reads LNHDA; CDR2 reads SQIVND (reference sequence). The V segment lost 4 bases and the J segment 0 bases; nucleotides outside the gene matches: 19. This CDR3 is CASSTRTGADIPKYSNQPQHF. The CDR3 nucleotides read TGTGCCAGTAGTACCCGGACAGGGGCGGATATACCAAAATATAGCAATCAGCCCCAGCATTTT.

The chain uses TRBV7-2 and TRBJ1-2; maybe TRBD1 (6 bases). The CDR3 runs 16 residues. The germline gives CDR1 SGHTA, CDR2 FQGNSA. V shed 2 bases and J shed 6 bases, with 19 bases lying between them. Written as DNA, the CDR3 is TGTGCCAGCAGCTTATCGCCGAAGCCAGGGGAGGATGGCTACACCTTC. It codes for CASSLSPKPGEDGYTF. Based on the CDR3 plus reference TRBV7-2 and TRBJ1-2, the full variable domain is GAGVSQSPSNKVTEKGKDVELRCDPISGHTALYWYRQSLGQGLEFLIYFQGNSAPDKSGLPSDRFSAERTGGSVSTLTIQRTQQEDSAVYLCASSLSPKPGEDGYTFGSGTRLTVV.

A remark on this clonotype: An end of the junction differs from the germline gene, which may be a read error. The rearrangement uses TRBV7-8 and TRBJ1-5, with 8 bases that match TRBD1. This CDR3 is built from 15 residues. Germline V gives CDR1 SGHVS, CDR2 FQNEAQ. The DNA of the CDR3 is TGCGCCAGCAGCTCTGACAGGGGTTGGAATCAGCCCCAGCATTTT. Amino acid sequence: CASSSDRGWNQPQHF.

This clonotype was counted once. The genes are TRBV7-6 and TRBJ2-5; 8 bases are a match to TRBD1. Germline trimming cut 7 bases from V and 3 bases from J; bases unmatched to any gene: 10. Germline values: CDR1 SGHVS, CDR2 FNYEAQ. The CDR3 has 15 residues. CDR3 nucleotide sequence: TGTGCCAGCACCCTCTTAGCAGGGGGCAAAGAGACCCAGTACTTC. Translation: CASTLLAGGKETQYF.

V usage is TRBV11-2 and J usage is TRBJ2-7; 15 bases line up with TRBD2. The ends lost 5 bases at V and 1 base at J; junction bases unmatched: 12. The CDR3 consists of 19 residues. CDR1 is SGHAT and CDR2 is FQNNGV in the germline V gene. CDR3 sequence: CASSPRGGLAGGSSYEQYF. As DNA, the CDR3 is TGTGCCAGCAGCCCGAGGGGGGGACTAGCGGGAGGATCGTCCTACGAGCAGTACTTC.

The gene calls are TRBV3-1 and TRBJ1-1; 7 positions agree with TRBD1. J gave up 2 bases and V 1 base, and 10 bases lay outside the gene matches. CDR3 length equals 17 residues. The germline V gene encodes CDR1 LGHDT and CDR2 YNNKEL (reference sequence). CDR3 nucleotides: TGTGCCAGCAGCCAAGTCCCGTCAGGGGGGGCCAACACTGAAGCTTTCTTT. Its translation is CASSQVPSGGANTEAFF.

In this sample, this clonotype turned up a few times. The chain is built from TRBV18 and TRBJ2-7, with D perhaps given as TRBD1 or TRBD2 (5 bases each). The CDR3 is made up of 15 amino acids. The germline CDR1 and CDR2 sequences are KGHSH and LQKENI. The V gene lost 0 bases and the J gene lost 7 bases, with 16 bases spanning the gap. The chain's CDR3 is CASSPPGVGEGEQYF. The CDR3 DNA is TGTGCCAGCTCACCACCGGGAGTAGGGGAAGGGGAGCAGTACTTC.